This TCR beta chain derives from a study of OX40 agonist ivuxolimab in advanced cancers. For the study at large: With ivuxolimab, an agonistic anti-OX40 (CD134) antibody, patients were treated.

TCRdb's copy holds only in-frame clones and misses some; the assay was immunoSEQ multiplex PCR. The sample carries approximately 130,000 clones, about 93% recorded once. The clonotype was recovered from an adult with an advanced solid tumor such as melanoma, head and neck, liver or kidney cancer. The sample in question was CD4+ or CD8+ T cells sorted from blood, obtained in a trial of the OX40 agonist ivuxolimab.

The CDR3 loop reads CASSRDRGTDTQYF. CDR3 DNA sequence: TGCGCCAGCAGCCGGGACAGGGGCACAGATACGCAGTATTTT. This chain uses TRBV5-1 with TRBJ2-3; 9 positions match TRBD1. The V segment lost 4 bases and the J segment 1 base; nucleotides outside the gene matches: 1. The CDR3 sequence is 14 residues long. Germline V lookup: CDR1 SGHRS, CDR2 YFSETQ.